The 26 T cell receptor beta chains given below trace back to one sample, sequenced in a study of T cells after yellow fever vaccination. One entry per CDR3 protein, called by TCRdb with MiXCR from the 5' RACE reads. In the table there are about 220,000 distinct CDR3 sequences, 3% to 3.5% of which are singletons. Material: CD4+ T cells sorted from PBMCs, obtained 10 days after the yellow fever booster vaccination. The receptors were sampled from a man aged 18-30 years who received the YFV17D yellow fever vaccine.

There are a few counts of this clonotype. This chain connects TRBV18 to TRBJ2-3; D unclear. There are 13 residues in the CDR3. The V gene lost 0 bases and the J gene lost 4 bases, with 5 bases spanning the gap. Germline V gene lookup returns CDR1 KGHSH and CDR2 LQKENI. This CDR3 reads CASSPPGSDTQYF. The CDR3 bases are TGTGCCAGCTCACCACCGGGATCAGATACGCAGTATTTT.

This chain links TRBV7-2 with TRBJ2-1, with D unresolved. The germline V gene encodes CDR1 SGHTA and CDR2 FQGNSA. The length of the CDR3 is 16 residues. V shed 1 base and J shed 1 base, with 11 bases lying between them. The CDR3 DNA reads TGTGCCAGCAGCTTAGTCGGCAGTTATTCCTACAATGAGCAGTTCTTC. Protein sequence: CASSLVGSYSYNEQFF.

This clonotype appeared a few times. The CDR3 is CASSLARLLRGTRFTDTQYF. CDR3 DNA: TGTGCCAGCAGCTTGGCCCGACTTTTACGGGGGACTCGATTCACAGATACGCAGTATTTT. The genes are TRBV7-2 and TRBJ2-3; tentative D call: TRBD2 (6 bases). This CDR3 comprises 20 residues. V was clipped by 3 bases and J by 2 bases, with 27 bases between them. CDR1 and CDR2 (germline): SGHTA, FQGNSA.

This chain links TRBV6-5 with TRBJ2-2; 12 bases agree with TRBD2. J was trimmed by 3 bases and V by 2 bases; bases with no gene match: 10. The CDR3 totals 19 residues. Germline V gene sequence: CDR1 MNHEY, CDR2 SVGAGI. The CDR3 nucleotides are TGTGCCAGCAGTTACCAGGGACTAGCGGGCGGACTCTACACCGGGGAGCTGTTTTTT. As protein: CASSYQGLAGGLYTGELFF.

This clonotype was observed a few times. V and J are TRBV15 and TRBJ2-3; the D is unclear. The CDR3 is 12 residues long. The germline gives CDR1 LNHNV, CDR2 YYDKDF (reference sequence). Trimming took off 2 bases at V and 4 bases at J, with 4 bases between the two ends. The CDR3 nucleotides are TGTGCCACCAGCAGAATGGCAGATACGCAGTATTTT. Protein: CATSRMADTQYF.

This chain connects TRBV7-9 to TRBJ2-2; TRBD2 agrees at 8 bases. The CDR3 has 18 residues. Looked up from germline, CDR1 is SEHNR and CDR2 is FQNEAQ (reference sequence). Losses at the gene ends were 4 bases for V and 0 bases for J; bases not matched to a gene: 10. In DNA form, the CDR3 reads TGTGCCAGCAGCTCCCCGCGGGGGGCCTTTTCGAACACCGGGGAGCTGTTTTTT. Its protein product is CASSSPRGAFSNTGELFF.

J is TRBJ1-2 and V is TRBV7-2, with D maybe TRBD1 (5 bases). V was cut by 1 base and J by 4 bases, with 13 bases left in between. This CDR3 has 15 residues. The germline V gene has CDR1 SGHTA and CDR2 FQGNSA. CDR3 nucleotides: TGTGCCAGCAGCTTAGGTGGGCAGGGCAGCTATGGCTACACCTTC. It encodes CASSLGGQGSYGYTF.

This clonotype was observed many times. This rearrangement joins TRBV25-1 to TRBJ2-1; D perhaps matches TRBD1 (5 bases). The CDR3 consists of 14 residues. V lost 0 bases to trimming and J lost 12 bases, with 15 bases between them. Germline V CDR1 and CDR2: MGHDK, SYGVNS. The CDR3 protein is CASSEYRQGGGQFF. CDR3 DNA sequence: TGTGCCAGCAGTGAATATCGGCAGGGCGGCGGGCAGTTCTTC.

This clonotype was detected a few times. The rearrangement links TRBV5-1 to TRBJ1-2, with 8 bases aligning to TRBD1. V gave up 3 bases and J gave up 1 base; unmatched junction bases: 5. CDR1 SGHRS and CDR2 YFSETQ come from the germline V gene. This CDR3 has 15 residues. CDR3 in amino acids: CASSWDGQGNYGYTF. CDR3 in DNA: TGCGCCAGCAGCTGGGACGGACAGGGTAACTATGGCTACACCTTC.

The gene calls are TRBV2 and TRBJ2-7; no clear D. Germline V gene lookup returns CDR1 SNHLY and CDR2 FYNNEI. The CDR3 length is 14 residues. Trimming removed 1 base at V and 0 bases at J, with 7 bases between. In nucleotides, the CDR3 is TGTGCCAGCAGTGAAGGGCAAGTCTCCTACGAGCAGTACGTC. Translated: CASSEGQVSYEQYV.

This clonotype was seen repeatedly, ten times or more. The CDR3 nucleotides read TGCAGCGCCCACTACTCTGGAAACACCATATATTTT. As protein: CSAHYSGNTIYF. The J gene is TRBJ1-3, the V gene TRBV29-1; D gene unclear. The ends were cut back, 7 bases at V and 0 bases at J, with 7 bases in the middle. The germline gives CDR1 SQVTM, CDR2 ANQGSEA. CDR3 length: 12 residues.

This clonotype was recorded at least ten times. The chain couples TRBV20-1 to TRBJ2-1; weak D call: TRBD2 (6 bases). Between the trimmed V and J ends, which lost 0 bases and 8 bases, there was a span of 14 bases. This CDR3 spans 14 amino acids. Germline CDR1 DFQATT, CDR2 SNEGSKA (reference sequence). This CDR3 is CSARDATSNHEQFF. The CDR3 DNA is TGCAGTGCTAGAGATGCCACTAGCAACCATGAGCAGTTCTTC.

This clonotype was seen at least ten times. This CDR3 reads CASSATSGSYNEQFF. CDR3 nucleotides: TGTGCCAGCAGTGCGACTAGCGGCTCCTACAATGAGCAGTTCTTC. The V gene is TRBV7-8, the J gene TRBJ2-1, with 9 positions matching TRBD2. In germline, CDR1 is SGHVS, CDR2 FQNEAQ. V lost 6 bases and J lost 0; bases outside the gene matches: 3. This CDR3 spans 15 amino acids.

V and J are TRBV19 and TRBJ2-1; TRBD1 matches 9 bases. The CDR3 totals 20 residues. The trim removed 4 bases at V and 1 base at J, leaving 17 bases unmatched. CDR1 and CDR2 from the germline V gene are LNHDA and SQIVND (reference sequence). Written as DNA, the CDR3 is TGTGCCAGTAGTACCCTCCGCCGGAAGCCGGGACAGGGATCCTACAATGAGCAGTTCTTC. Its protein is CASSTLRRKPGQGSYNEQFF.

V is TRBV12-3 or TRBV12-4 and J is TRBJ2-3; 7 bases map to TRBD2. CDR3 size: 12 residues. V was pared by 6 bases and J by 10 bases, with 7 bases of the junction left unmatched. The CDR3 region has the DNA TGTGCCAGCAGCCCGACTAGCTATGCGCAGTATTTT. It yields the protein CASSPTSYAQYF.

Ten or more counts support this clonotype. This sequence joins TRBV7-9 and TRBJ1-1; D uncertain. CDR1 is SEHNR, CDR2 FQNEAQ, per germline (reference sequence). Trimming removed 1 base from V and 4 bases from J, with 7 bases in between. CDR3 length: 13 amino acids. The CDR3 here is CASSLGQSTEAFF. The CDR3 nucleotides read TGTGCCAGCAGCTTAGGGCAGAGCACTGAAGCTTTCTTT.

Here the CDR3 reads CASSPVSAAENYEQYF. The CDR3 DNA sequence: TGCGCCAGCAGCCCGGTAAGTGCAGCGGAGAACTACGAGCAGTACTTC. The V and J genes are TRBV5-1 and TRBJ2-7; a weak D match, TRBD2 (5 bases). CDR3 length: 16 residues. Germline-derived CDR1 and CDR2 are SGHRS and YFSETQ. Deletions cut 4 bases from V and 3 bases from J, with 20 bases between.

This clonotype was counted at least ten times. The chain uses TRBV12-3 or TRBV12-4 and TRBJ2-5; D perhaps matches TRBD1 (6 bases). Trimming left V 6 bases short and J 3 bases short, with 11 bases between. There are 13 residues in the CDR3. The CDR3: CASSLQGEETQYF. The CDR3 nucleotides read TGTGCCAGCAGCTTACAGGGAGAAGAGACCCAGTACTTC.

The genes are TRBV5-1 and TRBJ1-3; D not resolved. The CDR3 runs to 15 residues. Germline V gene lookup returns CDR1 SGHRS and CDR2 YFSETQ. The V gene lost 4 bases and the J gene lost 0 bases, with 11 bases spanning the gap. The CDR3 region is CASSPSPFSGNTIYF. CDR3 in DNA: TGCGCCAGCAGCCCTTCACCGTTCTCTGGAAACACCATATATTTT.

This clonotype was recorded a few times. V usage is TRBV3-1 and J usage is TRBJ1-2, with D tentatively TRBD1 (6 bases). The germline CDR1 and CDR2 sequences are LGHDT and YNNKEL (reference sequence). Trimming removed 3 bases from V and 8 bases from J, with 19 bases in between. The CDR3 runs 15 residues. CDR3 residues: CASSQLFAGEGGYTF. CDR3 coding DNA: TGTGCCAGCAGCCAGCTGTTCGCAGGGGAGGGGGGCTACACCTTC.

This clonotype was picked up many times. This chain uses TRBV5-1 with TRBJ1-4; 7 bases agree with TRBD1. The germline V gene encodes CDR1 SGHRS and CDR2 YFSETQ. This CDR3 is built from 15 residues. V was clipped by 5 bases and J by 7 bases; unmatched bases: 11. The CDR3 DNA follows: TGCGCCAGCAGGATCAGGGGGGGCGAAGGTGAAAAACTGTTTTTT. It encodes CASRIRGGEGEKLFF.

This clonotype has more than one count but fewer than ten. The rearrangement links TRBV28 to TRBJ2-5; TRBD1 agrees at 11 bases. V lost 6 bases to trimming and J lost 4 bases; unmatched junction nucleotides: 4. This CDR3 has 14 residues. Germline CDR1 and CDR2: MDHEN and SYDVKM. The CDR3 loop reads CASSHGTGGETQYF. CDR3 bases: TGTGCCAGCAGCCACGGGACAGGGGGAGAGACCCAGTACTTC.

The chain carries TRBV5-1 and TRBJ1-1, with no clear D. V was cut by 1 base and J by 4 bases, with 11 bases left in between. CDR3 length: 14 residues. Germline V gene sequence: CDR1 SGHRS, CDR2 YFSETQ. CDR3 protein: CASSLFQEGTEAFF. The CDR3 coding sequence is TGCGCCAGCAGCTTGTTCCAGGAGGGCACTGAAGCTTTCTTT.

The table lists this clonotype with many counts. The rearrangement joins TRBV7-2 to TRBJ2-7, with D hard to call. Germline V gene data show CDR1 as SGHTA and CDR2 as FQGNSA. The V end lost 0 bases, the J end lost 6 bases, and 9 bases lay between the germline ends. CDR3 length: 13 residues. The CDR3 loop is CASSLASQVEQYV. CDR3 nucleotides: TGTGCCAGCAGCTTAGCTTCCCAGGTCGAGCAGTACGTC.

This clonotype was observed a few times. V usage is TRBV5-4 and J usage is TRBJ2-5; 13 positions agree with TRBD2. The CDR3 contains 17 residues. Trimming took 3 bases from V and 5 from J; bases not matched to a gene: 10. Germline CDR1 is SGHNT and CDR2 is YYREEE (reference sequence). The CDR3 here is CASSSPTSGGAWETQYF. For the CDR3, the DNA is TGTGCCAGCAGCTCCCCTACTAGCGGGGGGGCCTGGGAGACCCAGTACTTC. The full variable domain, its missing parts supplied by reference TRBV5-4 and TRBJ2-5, is ETGVTQSPTHLIKTRGQQVTLRCSSQSGHNTVSWYQQALGQGPQFIFQYYREEENGRGNFPPRFSGLQFPNYSSELNVNALELDDSALYLCASSSPTSGGAWETQYFGPGTRLLVL.

This clonotype appeared many times. The chain combines TRBV7-6 with TRBJ2-7, with 10 bases that match TRBD1. The CDR3 is 13 residues long. CDR1 is SGHVS, CDR2 FNYEAQ, per germline. Trimming removed 6 bases from V and 5 bases from J; junction bases left unmatched: 4. The CDR3 coding sequence is TGTGCCAGCAGGGGGACAGGGGTTGACGAGCAGTACTTC. Residues: CASRGTGVDEQYF.